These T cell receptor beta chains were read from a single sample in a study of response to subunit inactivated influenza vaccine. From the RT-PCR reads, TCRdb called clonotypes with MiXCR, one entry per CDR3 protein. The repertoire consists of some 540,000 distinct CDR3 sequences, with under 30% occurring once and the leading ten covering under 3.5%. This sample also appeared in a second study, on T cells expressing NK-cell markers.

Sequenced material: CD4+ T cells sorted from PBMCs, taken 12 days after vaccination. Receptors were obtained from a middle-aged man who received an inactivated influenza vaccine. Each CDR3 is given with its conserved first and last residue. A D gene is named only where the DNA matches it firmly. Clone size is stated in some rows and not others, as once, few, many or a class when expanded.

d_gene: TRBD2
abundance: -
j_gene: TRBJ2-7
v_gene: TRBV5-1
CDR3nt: TGCGCCAGCAGCTTCGCTAGCGGGGGGCCCTACGAGCAGTACTTC
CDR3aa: CASSFASGGPYEQYF

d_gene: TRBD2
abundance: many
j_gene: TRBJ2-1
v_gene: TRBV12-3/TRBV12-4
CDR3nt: TGTGCCAGCGGGCTATCCGGGACTAGGTTTGGCAATGAGCAGTTCTTC
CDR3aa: CASGLSGTRFGNEQFF

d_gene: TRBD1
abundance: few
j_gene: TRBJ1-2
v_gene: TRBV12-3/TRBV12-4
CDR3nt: TGTGCCAGCAGCCCAGGGGGCGAAGAGGGGCTCGACACCTTC
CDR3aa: CASSPGGEEGLDTF

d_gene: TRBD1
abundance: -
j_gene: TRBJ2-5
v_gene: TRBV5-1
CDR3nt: TGCGCCAGCAGCAGGGACAGCAACCAAGAGACCCAGTACTTC
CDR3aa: CASSRDSNQETQYF

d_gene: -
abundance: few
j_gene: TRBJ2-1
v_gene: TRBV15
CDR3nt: TGTGCCACCAGCAGAGGAGCCCGAGACTACACCAATGAGCAGTTCTTC
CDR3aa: CATSRGARDYTNEQFF

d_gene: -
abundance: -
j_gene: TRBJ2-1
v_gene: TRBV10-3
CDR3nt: TGTGCCATCAGTGAAGAGGGGAGCTCCTACAATGAGCAGTTCTTC
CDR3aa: CAISEEGSSYNEQFF

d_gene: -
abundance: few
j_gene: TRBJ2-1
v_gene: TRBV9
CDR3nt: TGTGCCAGCAGCCCGATGAGTAGCTATGAGCAGTTCTTC
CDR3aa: CASSPMSSYEQFF

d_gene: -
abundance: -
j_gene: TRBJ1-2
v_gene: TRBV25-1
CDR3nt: TGTGCCAGCAGTATCGGGGGTGGCGGCTATGGCTACACCTTC
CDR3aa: CASSIGGGGYGYTF

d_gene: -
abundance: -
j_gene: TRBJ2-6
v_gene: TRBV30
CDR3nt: TGTGCCTGGAAGCTCTCTGGGGCCAACGTCCTGACTTTC
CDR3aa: CAWKLSGANVLTF

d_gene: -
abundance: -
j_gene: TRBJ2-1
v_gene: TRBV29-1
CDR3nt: TGCAGCGTTGAAAAAGGGGGACACAATGAGCAGTTCTTC
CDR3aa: CSVEKGGHNEQFF

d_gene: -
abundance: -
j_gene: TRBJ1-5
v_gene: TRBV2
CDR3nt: TGTGCCAGCAGTGTAATGGGTAATCAGCCCCAGCATTTT
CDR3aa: CASSVMGNQPQHF

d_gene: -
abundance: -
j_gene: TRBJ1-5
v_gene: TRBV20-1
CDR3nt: TGCAGTGCTCACCCTCTAGTACAGAAGATCAATCAGCCCCAGCATTTT
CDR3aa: CSAHPLVQKINQPQHF

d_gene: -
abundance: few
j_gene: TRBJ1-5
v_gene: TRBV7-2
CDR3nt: TGTGCCAGCAGCTTTCGGGCAGATCAGCCCCAGCATTTT
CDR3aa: CASSFRADQPQHF

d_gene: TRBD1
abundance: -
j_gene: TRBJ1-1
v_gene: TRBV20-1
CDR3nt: TGCAGTGCAAGCCGGGACAGGGGGGGAATCTTT
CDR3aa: CSASRDRGGIF

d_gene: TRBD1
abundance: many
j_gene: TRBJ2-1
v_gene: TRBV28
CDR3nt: TGTGCCAGCAGTTTTACAGGGGGCATCAATGAGCAGTTCTTC
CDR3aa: CASSFTGGINEQFF

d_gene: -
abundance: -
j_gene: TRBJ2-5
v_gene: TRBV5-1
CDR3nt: TGCGCCAGCAGCTTTGGAGGACTAAAAACTGAAGAGACCCAGTACTTC
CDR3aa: CASSFGGLKTEETQYF

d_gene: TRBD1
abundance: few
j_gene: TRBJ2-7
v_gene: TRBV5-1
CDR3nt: TGCGCCAGCAGCTTGGCGGGACAGGGGATGTCCGAGCAGTACTTC
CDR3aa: CASSLAGQGMSEQYF

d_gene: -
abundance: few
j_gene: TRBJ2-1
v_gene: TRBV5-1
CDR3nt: TGCGCCAGCAGCTTGGTGAGGAGGGGAAATGAGCAGTTCTTC
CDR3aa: CASSLVRRGNEQFF

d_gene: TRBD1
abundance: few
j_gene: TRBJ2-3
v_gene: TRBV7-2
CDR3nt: TGTGCCAGCAGCCCTAGTTGGGGACAGAGGCCCGGAGATACGCAGTATTTT
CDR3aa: CASSPSWGQRPGDTQYF

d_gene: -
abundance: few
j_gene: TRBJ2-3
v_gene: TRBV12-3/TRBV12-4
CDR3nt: TGTGCCACAACCCGCGCAAGCACAGATACGCAGTATTTT
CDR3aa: CATTRASTDTQYF

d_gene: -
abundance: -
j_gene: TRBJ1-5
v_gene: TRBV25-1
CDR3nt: TGTGCCAGCAGTGAATCAGTCCAGGGCGATCAGCCCCAGCATTTT
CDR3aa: CASSESVQGDQPQHF

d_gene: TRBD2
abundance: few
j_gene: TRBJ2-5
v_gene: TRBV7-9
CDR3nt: TGTGCTGTGGCGGGAGGGCCTGAGACCCAGTACTTC
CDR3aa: CAVAGGPETQYF

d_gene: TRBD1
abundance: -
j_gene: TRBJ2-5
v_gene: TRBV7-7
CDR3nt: TGTGCCAGCAGCGCAACAGGGGGCAGTGAGACCCAGTACTTC
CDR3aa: CASSATGGSETQYF